The 7 T cell receptor beta chains in this list originate from one sample, sequenced in a study of blood T cell repertoires in COVID-19. TCRdb's copy holds only in-frame clones and misses some; the assay was immunoSEQ multiplex PCR. The sample includes about 160,000 clones, approximately 79% seen only once; the top ten take approximately 7.7%. Sample: peripheral blood. These receptors all stem from a woman aged 55-69 years with COVID-19, enrolled during active disease.

The chain recombines TRBV3-1 (or the pseudogene TRBV3-2) with TRBJ2-2; 11 bases match TRBD2. Trimming removed 0 bases from V and 5 bases from J; junction bases left unmatched: 8. The V gene's germline CDR1 is LGHDT and CDR2 YNNKEL (reference sequence). The CDR3 loop spans 18 amino acids. The CDR3 nucleotides are TGTGCCAGCAGCCAAGATTGGCTAGCGGGGGGCAAAACCGGGGAGCTGTTTTTT. Translating it yields CASSQDWLAGGKTGELFF.

V is TRBV4-1 and J is TRBJ1-5, with TRBD1 identical over 8 bases. Trimming at V came to 3 bases and at J to 7 bases, leaving 5 bases not matched to a gene. The CDR3 is made up of 14 amino acids. Germline-derived CDR1 and CDR2 are MGHRA and YSYEKL. CDR3: CASSQGTGRQPQHF. CDR3 nucleotide sequence: TGCGCCAGCAGCCAGGGGACAGGCCGGCAGCCCCAGCATTTT.

This sequence joins TRBV7-2 and TRBJ1-4; 7 bases fit TRBD1. The V gene's germline CDR1 is SGHTA and CDR2 FQGNSA. The CDR3 runs 17 residues. The ends lost 4 bases at V and 8 bases at J; junction bases unmatched: 16. The CDR3 DNA reads as TGTGCCAGCAGCTCCCTCCGACAGGGCGTCGCAAGGGAAAAACTGTTTTTT. It translates to CASSSLRQGVAREKLFF.

The chain combines TRBV2 with TRBJ1-2, with 8 bases that match TRBD1. CDR1 and CDR2 (germline): SNHLY, FYNNEI. The CDR3 sequence is 13 residues long. Losses at the gene ends were 6 bases for V and 8 bases for J; bases not matched to a gene: 8. The CDR3 DNA follows: TGTGCCAGCAGGGCGGACAGGGAAGGAGGCTACACCTTC. Translating it yields CASRADREGGYTF.

The DNA for the CDR3 is TGCGCCAGCAGCCACCTCTCCCCAGGGCCTTGGAATTCACCCCTCCACTTT. Translation: CASSHLSPGPWNSPLHF. The V call is TRBV4-1, the J call TRBJ1-6; D may be TRBD1 (5 bases). The V gene's germline CDR1 is MGHRA and CDR2 YSYEKL. The CDR3 totals 17 residues. The V gene lost 3 bases and the J gene lost 7 bases, with 19 bases spanning the gap.

The V gene is TRBV5-4, the J gene TRBJ1-2; 8 bases agree with TRBD1. The junction had 5 bases not matched to a gene; V was cut back by 0 bases and J by 4 bases. Germline CDR1 is SGHNT and CDR2 is YYREEE (reference sequence). The CDR3 spans 15 residues. The CDR3 nucleotides read TGTGCCAGCAGCTTGGGACAGGGGCAGGGCTATGGCTACACCTTC. It translates to CASSLGQGQGYGYTF.

The rearrangement uses TRBV29-1 and TRBJ2-3; 7 positions agree with TRBD1. CDR3 length equals 13 residues. Germline assignment: CDR1 SQVTM and CDR2 ANQGSEA. V shed 4 bases, J shed 4 bases, and the junction held 5 bases outside the gene matches. Here the CDR3 DNA reads TGCAGCGTTGTTGACAGGGCCCCAGATACGCAGTATTTT. Encoded protein: CSVVDRAPDTQYF.